Below are 2 T cell receptor beta chains sequenced from a single sample in a study of blood T cells in healthy people across ages. Primed by a sample-barcoded 5' primer and a J-beta primer mix, a second PCR proceeded for about 7 to 12 cycles. TCRdb reprocessed the 5' RACE reads via MiXCR and lists one record per CDR3 protein. The data contain roughly 800,000 distinct CDR3 sequences, 58% of them singletons. The sequenced material came from blood. These receptors originate from a young man in good health.

This clonotype was counted many times. This chain uses TRBV29-1 with TRBJ2-3; D remains ambiguous. The germline V gene encodes CDR1 SQVTM and CDR2 ANQGSEA. CDR3 length: 10 amino acids. Deletions cut 4 bases from V and 4 bases from J, with 3 bases between. The CDR3 region is CSVGPDTQYF. DNA for the CDR3: TGCAGCGTTGGTCCAGATACGCAGTATTTT.

Comments on this clonotype: One end of the junction fails to match germline, which may point to a read error. The chain uses TRBV18 and TRBJ2-7; D call uncertain. Germline V gives CDR1 KGHSH, CDR2 LQKENI. The CDR3 extends over 13 amino acids. The CDR3: CASAPDPTSQQYF. Written as DNA, the CDR3 is TGTGCCAGCGCACCTGACCCTACCTCACAGCAGTACTTC.